This T cell receptor beta chain is from a study of T cell changes during pregnancy in multiple sclerosis (dated by TCRdb to about 2019). Turning to the overall study: The study examined how the T cell repertoire changed over the course of pregnancy in women with multiple sclerosis.

With regard to this clone: Which antigen it targets is not known. No much larger clone is present one base from it, and per-base qualities are unavailable.

Looking up the germline V gene yields CDR1 SGHRS and CDR2 YFSETQ. The CDR3 has 14 amino acids, counting the end cysteine and phenylalanine. Of all the DNA, just the CDR3 is kept, 42 bases in frame from base 1. The V and J ends are trimmed by 4 bases and 2 bases, leaving 11 bases between them. Library method: the immunoSEQ multiplex PCR assay. TCRdb stores this immuneACCESS table with in-frame sequences only. Part of the clones is absent; in the studies checked, under half of the shortfall reflects unresolved V genes, and no reason is known for the rest. This sample has 65,000 to 70,000 clones in its table, and more than 90% of those were observed once. Roughly 2.1% of the sample rests with the top ten.

The sample in question was peripheral blood, obtained in the first trimester of pregnancy. This TCR was recovered from a female donor with multiple sclerosis, enrolled in a pregnancy study. The chain was built from TRBV5-1 and TRBJ2-3; D gene: possibly TRBD1, on 6 matching bases. The CDR3 region: CASSHRDNTDTQYF. The nucleotide sequence reads as follows: TGCGCCAGCAGCCACCGGGACAACACAGATACGCAGTATTTT.